Below are 16 T cell receptor beta chains sequenced from a single sample in a study of CD4+ T cells in melanoma. TCRdb's copy holds only in-frame clones and misses some; the assay was immunoSEQ multiplex PCR. Among about 140,000 clones, nearly 95% were seen once, and the ten largest hold more than 1.5%. The receptors were sampled from a human donor with melanoma.

The chain uses TRBV2 and TRBJ1-4, with unresolved D. Trimming left V 11 bases short and J 8 bases short, with 27 bases between. Germline loops: CDR1 SNHLY, CDR2 FYNNEI. This CDR3 contains 16 residues. CDR3 sequence reads: CARLRCFSGPAEKLFF. DNA of the CDR3: TGTGCCCGGCTTCGGTGTTTCTCCGGGCCCGCAGAAAAACTGTTTTTT.

The chain recombines TRBV6-1 with TRBJ2-2, with D possibly matching TRBD1 (6 bases). CDR3 length: 12 amino acids. Trimming removed 6 bases from V and 5 bases from J, with 7 bases in between. Per the germline V gene, CDR1 is MNHNS and CDR2 is SASEGT. The CDR3 protein is CASRTGTGELFF. The CDR3 region has the DNA TGTGCCAGCAGAACAGGGACCGGGGAGCTGTTTTTT.

The V and J genes are TRBV6-1 and TRBJ1-1, with 9 nucleotides matching TRBD1. Germline V gene lookup returns CDR1 MNHNS and CDR2 SASEGT. V lost 6 bases to trimming and J lost 1 base; unmatched junction nucleotides: 6. The CDR3 spans 15 residues. The CDR3 sequence is CASRDRGGGNTEAFF. The CDR3 bases are TGTGCCAGCAGGGACAGGGGTGGGGGGAACACTGAAGCTTTCTTT.

The chain has TRBV15 and TRBJ1-2; D remains ambiguous. Trimming removed 1 base from V and 0 bases from J, with 3 bases in between. Germline CDR1 reads LNHNV; CDR2 reads YYDKDF (reference sequence). The CDR3 has 13 residues. CDR3 region: CATSRAANYGYTF. CDR3 bases: TGTGCCACCAGCAGAGCTGCTAACTATGGCTACACCTTC.

The DNA for the CDR3 is TGTGCCAGCAGTCCGGGACAGGGGGCGCGGGCGCAGTTCTTC. Its protein product is CASSPGQGARAQFF. The chain links TRBV2 to TRBJ2-1, with 12 bases identical to TRBD1. V lost 5 bases, J lost 12 bases, and 8 bases stayed unmatched. The CDR3 sequence is 14 residues long. Germline V gives CDR1 SNHLY, CDR2 FYNNEI. The whole variable domain, filled in from reference TRBV2 and TRBJ2-1, reads EPEVTQTPSHQVTQMGQEVILRCVPISNHLYFYWYRQILGQKVEFLVSFYNNEISEKSEIFDDQFSVERPDGSNFTLKIRSTKLEDSAMYFCASSPGQGARAQFFGPGTRLTVL.

This rearrangement joins TRBV7-9 to TRBJ2-3; TRBD1 aligns across 7 bases. Trimming removed 4 bases from V and 4 bases from J; junction bases left unmatched: 11. Looked up from germline, CDR1 is SEHNR and CDR2 is FQNEAQ (reference sequence). This CDR3 region has 16 residues. This CDR3 is CASSSLGEGAADTQYF. The CDR3 DNA reads TGTGCCAGCAGCTCCCTTGGAGAGGGGGCGGCAGATACGCAGTATTTT.

This chain links TRBV18 with TRBJ1-5; D gene uncertain. Germline CDR1 and CDR2: KGHSH and LQKENI. This CDR3 spans 13 amino acids. Trimming left V 5 bases short and J 4 bases short, with 9 bases between. CDR3 nucleotides: TGTGCCAGCTCAAATTTGGAGAATCAGCCCCAGCATTTT. The encoded protein is CASSNLENQPQHF.

This sequence joins TRBV10-3 and TRBJ1-6; D unresolved. There are 15 residues in the CDR3. The V gene's germline CDR1 is ENHRY and CDR2 SYGVKD. V dropped 7 bases and J dropped 0 bases, with 10 bases sitting between them. The CDR3 sequence is CAINSGSSYNSPLHF. CDR3 bases: TGTGCCATCAATAGCGGAAGCTCCTATAATTCACCCCTCCACTTT.

This chain connects TRBV4-1 to TRBJ2-7; the D call may be TRBD1 or TRBD2 (5 bases each). Germline V CDR1 and CDR2: MGHRA, YSYEKL. Between the trimmed V and J ends, which lost 1 base and 2 bases, there was a span of 15 bases. This CDR3 contains 16 residues. The CDR3 loop is CASSQGLLGEPYEQYF. Written as DNA, the CDR3 is TGCGCCAGCAGCCAAGGGCTACTAGGGGAACCCTACGAGCAGTACTTC.

The DNA for the CDR3 is TGTGCCAGTAGTGCTCTACAGGGCTACACTGAAGCTTTCTTT. Encoded protein: CASSALQGYTEAFF. V gene TRBV19 combines with J gene TRBJ1-1, with a weak D call TRBD1 (6 bases). Germline CDR1 LNHDA, CDR2 SQIVND (reference sequence). V was trimmed by 5 bases and J by 3 bases, leaving 13 bases between them. The CDR3 spans 14 residues.

The chain employs TRBV4-2 and TRBJ1-4; perhaps TRBD1 as D (5 bases). This CDR3 region has 16 residues. Germline CDR1 LGHNA, CDR2 YNFKEQ. V was trimmed by 2 bases and J by 4 bases, leaving 14 bases between them. CDR3 sequence (DNA): TGTGCCAGCAGCCAACCCTCGGGGGAACTTAATGAAAAACTGTTTTTT. It yields the protein CASSQPSGELNEKLFF.

This chain links TRBV5-1 with TRBJ2-3, with TRBD1 as a possible D gene (5 bases). Germline CDR1 reads SGHRS; CDR2 reads YFSETQ. There are 15 residues in the CDR3. V shed 1 base and J shed 1 base, with 10 bases lying between them. The CDR3 is CASSLQGPRTDTQYF. For the CDR3, the DNA is TGCGCCAGCAGCTTGCAGGGCCCTCGCACAGATACGCAGTATTTT.

V usage is TRBV30 and J usage is TRBJ1-4; D might be TRBD1 (5 bases). V was cut by 5 bases and J by 12 bases, with 16 bases left in between. The CDR3 runs 12 residues. Germline assignment: CDR1 GTSNPN and CDR2 SVGIG (reference sequence). CDR3 sequence: CAWEGLGEELFF. The CDR3 region has the DNA TGTGCCTGGGAGGGACTGGGGGAGGAACTGTTTTTT.

This chain joins TRBV7-4 and TRBJ2-1, with D possibly being TRBD2 (5 bases). Germline values: CDR1 SGHVT, CDR2 SQSDAQ. The V gene lost 4 bases and the J gene lost 7 bases, with 8 bases spanning the gap. The CDR3 spans 12 residues. The CDR3 DNA reads TGTGCCAGCAGCTGTACTAGAAATGAGCAGTTCTTC. It is translated as CASSCTRNEQFF.

V usage is TRBV10-3 and J usage is TRBJ2-7, with TRBD1 as a possible D gene (6 bases). Germline CDR1 and CDR2: ENHRY and SYGVKD. With 11 bases removed from V and 0 bases from J, the gap between germline ends came to 14 bases. The CDR3 runs to 13 residues. CDR3 in DNA: TGTGCCTCCTCTGGGGGCAGCTCCTACGAGCAGTACTTC. It codes for CASSGGSSYEQYF.

The J gene is TRBJ1-4, the V gene TRBV7-9, with D possibly TRBD1 on 6 matching bases. V lost 7 bases to trimming and J lost 3 bases, with 15 bases between them. Germline assignment: CDR1 SEHNR and CDR2 FQNEAQ (reference sequence). The CDR3 totals 15 residues. The CDR3 loop reads CASIGGRSSNEKLFF. The CDR3 DNA sequence: TGTGCCAGCATTGGGGGCAGATCATCTAATGAAAAACTGTTTTTT.